This T cell receptor (beta chain) stems from a study of CD8 T cells in ankylosing spondylitis. Study outcomes and limitations: It appeared that ankylosing spondylitis blood was characterized by a TCR beta motif of fewer than ten highly homologous variants.

Using its own MiXCR run on the 5' RACE reads, TCRdb lists one record per CDR3 protein. The data show 240,000 or so distinct CDR3 sequences, roughly 10% seen once. Regarding this clonotype: Its antigen is currently unknown.

CDR3 length equals 12 residues. The V gene lost 3 bases and the J gene lost 8 bases, with 10 bases spanning the gap. From germline, CDR1 is SGHTA and CDR2 FQGNSA. The sample comprised blood, either unsorted or a sorted T cell fraction (not recorded which). The receptor comes from a male donor with ankylosing spondylitis or in good health (not recorded which). V and J are TRBV7-2 and TRBJ1-1, with a possible D match to TRBD1 (5 bases). The CDR3 loop is CASSFFKGEAFF. CDR3 DNA sequence: TGTGCCAGCAGCTTTTTTAAGGGGGAAGCTTTCTTT.